This is a list of T cell receptor beta chains from one sample in a study of blood T cells in healthy people across ages. TCRdb re-analysed the 5' RACE reads in MiXCR, keeping a single row per CDR3 protein. The sample has roughly 800,000 distinct CDR3 sequences, 35% to 40% seen once. Sequencing was performed on blood. The origin of the receptors is a man younger than 35 in good health. The CDR3 runs from the conserved cysteine through the conserved F or W. Fields, in order: D gene, J gene, clone size, V gene, CDR3 protein, CDR3 DNA. A D gene is named only where the DNA matches it firmly. Not every row has a clone size; where given, it reads once, few, many or a size class.

D gene: .
J gene: TRBJ1-1
clone size: few
V gene: TRBV7-9
CDR3 protein: CASSVPGKETGTEAFF
CDR3 DNA: TGTGCCAGCAGCGTCCCGGGGAAGGAAACGGGCACTGAAGCTTTCTTT

D gene: .
J gene: TRBJ1-1
clone size: few
V gene: TRBV10-3
CDR3 protein: CAISETQKTEAFF
CDR3 DNA: TGTGCCATCAGTGAGACTCAGAAAACTGAAGCTTTCTTT

D gene: .
J gene: TRBJ1-1
clone size: few
V gene: TRBV6-6
CDR3 protein: CASSPTTGWNTEAFF
CDR3 DNA: TGTGCCAGCAGCCCCACGACAGGATGGAACACTGAAGCTTTCTTT

D gene: .
J gene: TRBJ1-2
clone size: .
V gene: TRBV7-3
CDR3 protein: CASSLRHFLDYGYTF
CDR3 DNA: TGTGCCAGCAGCTTAAGACATTTCCTAGACTATGGCTACACCTTC

D gene: .
J gene: TRBJ1-2
clone size: .
V gene: TRBV12-3/TRBV12-4
CDR3 protein: CASSKRDLLYGYTF
CDR3 DNA: TGTGCCAGCTCAAAGCGGGACCTCCTCTATGGCTACACCTTC

D gene: TRBD2
J gene: TRBJ2-7
clone size: many
V gene: TRBV29-1
CDR3 protein: CSAVSPRGLSEQYF
CDR3 DNA: TGCAGCGCAGTGAGCCCTCGGGGACTAAGCGAGCAGTACTTC

D gene: TRBD1
J gene: TRBJ1-2
clone size: once
V gene: TRBV7-2
CDR3 protein: CASSHGADRAYGYTF
CDR3 DNA: TGTGCCAGCAGCCACGGGGCGGACAGGGCCTATGGCTACACCTTC

D gene: .
J gene: TRBJ2-3
clone size: few
V gene: TRBV18
CDR3 protein: CASSPERGLPEADTQYF
CDR3 DNA: TGTGCCAGCTCACCGGAAAGGGGACTTCCGGAGGCAGATACGCAGTATTTT

D gene: .
J gene: TRBJ2-3
clone size: many
V gene: TRBV5-1
CDR3 protein: CASSLKWGSTDTQYF
CDR3 DNA: TGCGCCAGCAGCTTGAAGTGGGGGAGCACAGATACGCAGTATTTT

D gene: .
J gene: TRBJ2-1
clone size: many
V gene: TRBV29-1
CDR3 protein: CSVTQVYNEQFF
CDR3 DNA: TGCAGCGTCACGCAGGTATACAATGAGCAGTTCTTC

D gene: TRBD1
J gene: TRBJ2-2
clone size: .
V gene: TRBV6-5
CDR3 protein: CASSFQRDSRLAGGELFF
CDR3 DNA: TGTGCCAGCAGTTTCCAGAGGGACAGCCGATTAGCCGGCGGGGAGCTGTTTTTT

D gene: .
J gene: TRBJ1-2
clone size: many
V gene: TRBV4-3
CDR3 protein: CASSQDRRRENYGYTF
CDR3 DNA: TGCGCCAGCAGCCAAGATCGGCGCAGGGAAAACTATGGCTACACCTTC

D gene: .
J gene: TRBJ1-6
clone size: few
V gene: TRBV6-6
CDR3 protein: CASKGRGNSNSPLHF
CDR3 DNA: TGTGCCAGCAAGGGCAGGGGAAATAGTAATTCACCCCTCCACTTT

D gene: .
J gene: TRBJ1-1
clone size: .
V gene: TRBV27
CDR3 protein: CASSVRNMNTEAFF
CDR3 DNA: TGTGCCAGCAGTGTTAGGAATATGAACACTGAAGCTTTCTTT

D gene: .
J gene: TRBJ2-2
clone size: .
V gene: TRBV6-6
CDR3 protein: CASSSGIGELFF
CDR3 DNA: TGTGCCAGCAGTTCAGGGATCGGGGAGCTGTTTTTT

D gene: .
J gene: TRBJ2-2
clone size: .
V gene: TRBV4-1
CDR3 protein: CASEVAGELFF
CDR3 DNA: TGCGCCAGCGAGGTTGCTGGGGAGCTGTTTTTT

D gene: .
J gene: TRBJ2-1
clone size: .
V gene: TRBV15
CDR3 protein: CATQGLCEQFF
CDR3 DNA: TGTGCCACTCAAGGGTTATGTGAGCAGTTCTTC

D gene: .
J gene: TRBJ1-1
clone size: few
V gene: TRBV5-1
CDR3 protein: CASSLNGPLMNTEAFF
CDR3 DNA: TGCGCCAGCAGCTTGAATGGCCCCCTCATGAACACTGAAGCTTTCTTT

D gene: .
J gene: TRBJ2-3
clone size: .
V gene: TRBV4-2
CDR3 protein: CASSQVGSQADTQYF
CDR3 DNA: TGTGCCAGCAGCCAAGTAGGGTCGCAGGCAGATACGCAGTATTTT

D gene: TRBD2
J gene: TRBJ2-3
clone size: .
V gene: TRBV11-2
CDR3 protein: CASSLSGAYTDTQYF
CDR3 DNA: TGTGCCAGCAGCTTAAGCGGGGCATACACAGATACGCAGTATTTT

D gene: TRBD1
J gene: TRBJ1-5
clone size: few
V gene: TRBV20-1
CDR3 protein: CSARDPGQTYQPQHF
CDR3 DNA: TGCAGTGCTAGAGATCCGGGACAGACCTATCAGCCCCAGCATTTT

D gene: .
J gene: TRBJ2-3
clone size: .
V gene: TRBV20-1
CDR3 protein: CSANTDTDTQYF
CDR3 DNA: TGCAGTGCTAATACCGACACAGATACGCAGTATTTT

D gene: .
J gene: TRBJ1-4
clone size: .
V gene: TRBV7-2
CDR3 protein: CASSLGSAATNGKLFF
CDR3 DNA: TGTGCCAGCAGCTTAGGATCAGCCGCAACTAATGGAAAACTGTTTTTT

D gene: .
J gene: TRBJ2-7
clone size: .
V gene: TRBV27
CDR3 protein: CASSLLGTDYEQYF
CDR3 DNA: TGTGCCAGCAGTCTTCTTGGGACGGACTACGAGCAGTACTTC

D gene: .
J gene: TRBJ2-5
clone size: few
V gene: TRBV6-2/TRBV6-3
CDR3 protein: CASKRGGRGETQYF
CDR3 DNA: TGTGCCAGCAAAAGGGGGGGCCGAGGAGAGACCCAGTACTTC

D gene: .
J gene: TRBJ2-1
clone size: few
V gene: TRBV2
CDR3 protein: CASRGRIDEQFF
CDR3 DNA: TGTGCCAGCAGGGGCAGAATCGATGAGCAGTTCTTC

D gene: .
J gene: TRBJ2-5
clone size: .
V gene: TRBV20-1
CDR3 protein: CSARDQVQAEETQYF
CDR3 DNA: TGCAGTGCTAGAGATCAGGTACAGGCCGAAGAGACCCAGTACTTC

D gene: .
J gene: TRBJ2-3
clone size: .
V gene: TRBV20-1
CDR3 protein: CSAQAGSAVADTQYF
CDR3 DNA: TGCAGTGCCCAGGCGGGCTCAGCGGTCGCAGATACGCAGTATTTT

D gene: TRBD2
J gene: TRBJ2-5
clone size: .
V gene: TRBV27
CDR3 protein: CASSQRGGKETQYF
CDR3 DNA: TGTGCCAGCAGTCAGCGGGGGGGAAAAGAGACCCAGTACTTC

D gene: .
J gene: TRBJ1-6
clone size: .
V gene: TRBV7-2
CDR3 protein: CASSLKTEAYNSPLHF
CDR3 DNA: TGTGCCAGCAGCTTAAAGACAGAAGCCTATAATTCACCCCTCCACTTT

D gene: TRBD2
J gene: TRBJ2-2
clone size: .
V gene: TRBV6-6
CDR3 protein: CASSYASGGIGAGELFF
CDR3 DNA: TGTGCCAGCAGTTATGCTAGCGGGGGGATCGGTGCCGGGGAGCTGTTTTTT

D gene: TRBD2
J gene: TRBJ2-1
clone size: .
V gene: TRBV20-1
CDR3 protein: CSAPGRALYNEQFF
CDR3 DNA: TGCAGTGCCCCAGGGAGGGCCCTATACAATGAGCAGTTCTTC

D gene: TRBD1
J gene: TRBJ2-7
clone size: .
V gene: TRBV29-1
CDR3 protein: CSARGQGELYEQYF
CDR3 DNA: TGCAGCGCCCGGGGACAGGGAGAACTCTACGAGCAGTACTTC

D gene: TRBD2
J gene: TRBJ2-3
clone size: many
V gene: TRBV4-3
CDR3 protein: CASSLGLAETDTQYF
CDR3 DNA: TGCGCCAGCAGCCTCGGACTAGCGGAAACAGATACGCAGTATTTT

D gene: .
J gene: TRBJ2-5
clone size: many
V gene: TRBV20-1
CDR3 protein: CSASPSGEQTQYF
CDR3 DNA: TGCAGTGCTAGCCCGTCGGGGGAACAGACCCAGTACTTC

D gene: TRBD1
J gene: TRBJ1-5
clone size: .
V gene: TRBV20-1
CDR3 protein: CSATYGTDRNQPQHF
CDR3 DNA: TGCAGTGCTACCTACGGGACAGATCGCAATCAGCCCCAGCATTTT

D gene: .
J gene: TRBJ2-7
clone size: few
V gene: TRBV6-1
CDR3 protein: CASPAPVNVGRAKTYSEQYF
CDR3 DNA: TGTGCCAGCCCCGCGCCAGTCAACGTGGGCAGAGCGAAAACCTACAGCGAGCAGTACTTC

D gene: .
J gene: TRBJ1-2
clone size: few
V gene: TRBV7-9
CDR3 protein: CASSFLGGTGPPFTF
CDR3 DNA: TGTGCCAGCAGCTTCCTGGGGGGAACAGGACCCCCGTTCACCTTC

D gene: .
J gene: TRBJ2-1
clone size: many
V gene: TRBV7-2
CDR3 protein: CASSVGQNNEQFF
CDR3 DNA: TGTGCCAGCAGCGTAGGACAAAACAATGAGCAGTTCTTC

D gene: .
J gene: TRBJ2-4
clone size: .
V gene: TRBV5-6
CDR3 protein: CASSLRDLQKNIQYF
CDR3 DNA: TGTGCCAGCAGCTTGAGGGACCTACAGAAAAACATTCAGTACTTC

D gene: .
J gene: TRBJ1-5
clone size: .
V gene: TRBV7-2
CDR3 protein: CASSRSTGNNQPQHF
CDR3 DNA: TGTGCCAGCAGCCGATCTACAGGGAACAATCAGCCCCAGCATTTT

D gene: .
J gene: TRBJ1-5
clone size: few
V gene: TRBV12-3/TRBV12-4
CDR3 protein: CASRDTGPAAPQHF
CDR3 DNA: TGTGCCAGCAGGGATACAGGTCCGGCCGCGCCCCAGCATTTT

D gene: .
J gene: TRBJ2-7
clone size: few
V gene: TRBV15
CDR3 protein: CATSREQYNEQYF
CDR3 DNA: TGTGCCACCAGCAGAGAACAATACAATGAGCAGTACTTC